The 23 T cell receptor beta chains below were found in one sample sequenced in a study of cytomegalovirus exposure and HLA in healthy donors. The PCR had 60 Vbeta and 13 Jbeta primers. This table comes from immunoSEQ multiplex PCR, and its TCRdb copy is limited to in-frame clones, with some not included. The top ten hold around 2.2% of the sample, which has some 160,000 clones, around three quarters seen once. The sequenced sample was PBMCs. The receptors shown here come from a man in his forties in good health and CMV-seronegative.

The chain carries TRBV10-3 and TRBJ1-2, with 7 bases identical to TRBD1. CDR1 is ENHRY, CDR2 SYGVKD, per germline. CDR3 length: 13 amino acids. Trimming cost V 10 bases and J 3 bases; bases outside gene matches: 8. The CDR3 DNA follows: TGTGCCAGCGAGGCAGGGGGGCACTATGGCTACACCTTC. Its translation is CASEAGGHYGYTF.

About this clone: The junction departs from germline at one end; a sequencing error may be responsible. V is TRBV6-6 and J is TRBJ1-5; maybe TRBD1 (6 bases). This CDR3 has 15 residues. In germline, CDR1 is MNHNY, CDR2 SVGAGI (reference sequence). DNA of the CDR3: TGTGCCAGCAGTTACGGGGGGGCAGTCGATCAGCCCCAGAATTTT. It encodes CASSYGGAVDQPQNF.

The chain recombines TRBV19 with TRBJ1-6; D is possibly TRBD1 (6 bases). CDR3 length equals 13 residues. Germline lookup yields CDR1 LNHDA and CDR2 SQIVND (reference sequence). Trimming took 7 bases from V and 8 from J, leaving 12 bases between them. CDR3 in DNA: TGTGCCAGTAATTCAGGGGCTGATTCACCCCTCCACTTT. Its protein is CASNSGADSPLHF.

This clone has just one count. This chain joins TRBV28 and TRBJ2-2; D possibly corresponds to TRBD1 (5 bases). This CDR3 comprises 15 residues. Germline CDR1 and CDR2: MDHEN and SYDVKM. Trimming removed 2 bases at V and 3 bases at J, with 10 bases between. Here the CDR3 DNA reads TGTGCCAGCAGTTTACGGACAAGCGACACCGGGGAGCTGTTTTTT. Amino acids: CASSLRTSDTGELFF.

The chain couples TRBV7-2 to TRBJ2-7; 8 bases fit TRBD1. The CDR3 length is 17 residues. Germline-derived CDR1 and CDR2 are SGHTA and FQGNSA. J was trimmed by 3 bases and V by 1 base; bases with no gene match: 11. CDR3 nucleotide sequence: TGTGCCAGCAGCTTAGTTGCCCAGGGGGCGGTACTCTACGAGCAGTACTTC. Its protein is CASSLVAQGAVLYEQYF.

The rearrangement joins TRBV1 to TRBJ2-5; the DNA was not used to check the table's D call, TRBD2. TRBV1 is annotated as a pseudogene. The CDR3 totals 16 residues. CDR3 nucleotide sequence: TGCACCAGCAGCCCGTCCCTAGCGGGGGGACGAGAGACCCAGTACTTC. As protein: CTSSPSLAGGRETQYF.

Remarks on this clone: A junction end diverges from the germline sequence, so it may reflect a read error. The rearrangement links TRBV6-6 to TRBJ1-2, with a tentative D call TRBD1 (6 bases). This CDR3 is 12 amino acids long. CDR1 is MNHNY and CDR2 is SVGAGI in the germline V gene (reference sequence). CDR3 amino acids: CANSTGSWGYTF. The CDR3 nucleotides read TGTGCCAACAGTACAGGGTCGTGGGGCTACACCTTC.

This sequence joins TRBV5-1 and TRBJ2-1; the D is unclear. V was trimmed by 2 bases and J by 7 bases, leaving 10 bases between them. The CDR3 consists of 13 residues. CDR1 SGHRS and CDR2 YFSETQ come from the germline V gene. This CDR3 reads CASSFLTANEQFF. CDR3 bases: TGCGCCAGCAGCTTTCTTACTGCTAATGAGCAGTTCTTC.

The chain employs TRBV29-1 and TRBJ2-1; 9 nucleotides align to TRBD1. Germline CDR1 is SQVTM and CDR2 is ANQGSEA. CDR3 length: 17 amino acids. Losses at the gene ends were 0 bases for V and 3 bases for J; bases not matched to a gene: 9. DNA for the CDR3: TGCAGCGTTGAAGATGGGACAAAGACAGGGGGCTACAATGAGCAGTTCTTC. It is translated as CSVEDGTKTGGYNEQFF.

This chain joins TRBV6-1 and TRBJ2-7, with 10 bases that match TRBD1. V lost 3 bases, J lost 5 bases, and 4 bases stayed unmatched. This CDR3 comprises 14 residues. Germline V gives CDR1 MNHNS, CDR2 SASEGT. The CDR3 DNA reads TGTGCCAGCAGTGATTCCGGGACAGGGGACGAGCAGTACTTC. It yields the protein CASSDSGTGDEQYF.

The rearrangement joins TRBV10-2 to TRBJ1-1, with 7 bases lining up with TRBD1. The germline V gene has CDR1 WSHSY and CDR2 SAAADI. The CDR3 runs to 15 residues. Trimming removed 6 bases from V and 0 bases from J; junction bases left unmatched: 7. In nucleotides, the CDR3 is TGCGCCAGCAGGGGGACAGAGGGATTGAACACTGAAGCTTTCTTT. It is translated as CASRGTEGLNTEAFF.

In nucleotides, the CDR3 is TGTGCCAGTACCAAGGGGGGGGCGCCTAACACAGATACGCAGTATTTT. It translates to CASTKGGAPNTDTQYF. The chain joins TRBV19 to TRBJ2-3; TRBD2 is a possible D gene (7 bases). The V gene lost 7 bases and the J gene lost 2 bases, with 19 bases spanning the gap. Per germline, CDR1 LNHDA and CDR2 SQIVND (reference sequence). The CDR3 runs 16 residues.

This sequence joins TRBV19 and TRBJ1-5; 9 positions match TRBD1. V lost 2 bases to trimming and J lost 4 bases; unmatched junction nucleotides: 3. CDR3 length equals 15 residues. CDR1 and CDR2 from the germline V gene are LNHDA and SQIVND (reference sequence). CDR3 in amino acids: CASSIIGQGNQPQHF. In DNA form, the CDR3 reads TGTGCCAGTAGTATAATTGGACAGGGGAATCAGCCCCAGCATTTT. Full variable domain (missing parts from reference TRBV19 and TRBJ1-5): DGGITQSPKYLFRKEGQNVTLSCEQNLNHDAMYWYRQDPGQGLRLIYYSQIVNDFQKGDIAEGYSVSREKKESFPLTVTSAQKNPTAFYLCASSIIGQGNQPQHFGDGTRLSIL.

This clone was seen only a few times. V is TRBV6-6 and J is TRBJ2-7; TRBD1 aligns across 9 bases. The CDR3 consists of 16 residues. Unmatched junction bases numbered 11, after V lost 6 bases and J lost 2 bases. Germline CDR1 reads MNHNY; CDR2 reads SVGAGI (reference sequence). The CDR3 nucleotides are TGTGCCAGCAGAGACGGACAGGGGATGAGTGCCTACGAGCAGTACTTC. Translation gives CASRDGQGMSAYEQYF.

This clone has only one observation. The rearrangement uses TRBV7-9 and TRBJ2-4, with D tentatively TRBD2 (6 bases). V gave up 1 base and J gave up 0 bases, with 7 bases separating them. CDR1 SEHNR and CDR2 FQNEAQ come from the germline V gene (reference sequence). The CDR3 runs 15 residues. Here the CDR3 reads CASSLEAGAKNIQYF. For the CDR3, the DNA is TGTGCCAGCAGCTTAGAAGCGGGAGCCAAAAACATTCAGTACTTC.

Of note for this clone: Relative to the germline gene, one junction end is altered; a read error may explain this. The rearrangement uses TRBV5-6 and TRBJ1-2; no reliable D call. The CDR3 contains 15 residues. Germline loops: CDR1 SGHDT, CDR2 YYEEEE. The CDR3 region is CASSSFVPRTGGYPF. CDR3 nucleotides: TGTGCCAGCAGCTCGTTTGTCCCGCGGACGGGAGGCTACCCCTTC.

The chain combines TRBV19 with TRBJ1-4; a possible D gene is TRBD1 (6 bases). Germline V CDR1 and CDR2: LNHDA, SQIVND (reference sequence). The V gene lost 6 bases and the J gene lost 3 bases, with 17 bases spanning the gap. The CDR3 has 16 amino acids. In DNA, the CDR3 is TGTGCCAGTAGAAATCCGTCAGGGGTGGCTAATGAAAAACTGTTTTTT. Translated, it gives CASRNPSGVANEKLFF.

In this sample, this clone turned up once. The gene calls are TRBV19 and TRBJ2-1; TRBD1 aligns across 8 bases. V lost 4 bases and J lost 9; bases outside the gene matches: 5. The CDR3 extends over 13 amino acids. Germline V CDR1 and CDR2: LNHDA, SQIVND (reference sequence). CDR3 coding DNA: TGTGCCAGTAGTACGCACGACAGGGGTGAGCAGTTCTTC. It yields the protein CASSTHDRGEQFF.

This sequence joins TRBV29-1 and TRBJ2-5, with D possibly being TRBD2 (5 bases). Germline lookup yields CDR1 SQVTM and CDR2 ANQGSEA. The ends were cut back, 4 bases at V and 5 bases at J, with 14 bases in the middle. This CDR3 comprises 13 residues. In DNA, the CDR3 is TGCAGCGTTGTAACCTCGACGGGGGAGACCCAGTACTTC. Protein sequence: CSVVTSTGETQYF. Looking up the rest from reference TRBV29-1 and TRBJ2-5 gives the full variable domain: SAVISQKPSRDICQRGTSLTIQCQVDSQVTMMFWYRQQPGQSLTLIATANQGSEATYESGFVIDKFPISRPNLTFSTLTVSNMSPEDSSIYLCSVVTSTGETQYFGPGTRLLVL.

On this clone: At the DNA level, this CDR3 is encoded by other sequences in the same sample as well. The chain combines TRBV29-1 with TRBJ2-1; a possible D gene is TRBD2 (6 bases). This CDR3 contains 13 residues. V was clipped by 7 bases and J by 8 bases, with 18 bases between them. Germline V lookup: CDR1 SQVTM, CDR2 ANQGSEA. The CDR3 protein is CSGSGGAVYEQFF. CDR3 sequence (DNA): TGCAGCGGGAGCGGAGGGGCTGTCTATGAGCAGTTCTTC.

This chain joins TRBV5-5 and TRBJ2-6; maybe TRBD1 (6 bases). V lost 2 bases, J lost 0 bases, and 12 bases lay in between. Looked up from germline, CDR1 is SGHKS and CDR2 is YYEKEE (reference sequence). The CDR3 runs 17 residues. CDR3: CASSLEGHGSGANVLTF. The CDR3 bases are TGTGCCAGCAGCTTAGAGGGACACGGCTCTGGGGCCAACGTCCTGACTTTC.

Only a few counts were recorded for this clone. In nucleotides, the CDR3 is TGTGCCAGCAGAGACCACAGGGACCATCAGCCCCAGCATTTT. Encoded protein: CASRDHRDHQPQHF. The J gene is TRBJ1-5, the V gene TRBV6-5, with D possibly TRBD1 on 6 matching bases. In germline, CDR1 is MNHEY, CDR2 SVGAGI. The CDR3 sequence is 14 residues long. V was clipped by 6 bases and J by 5 bases, with 14 bases between them.

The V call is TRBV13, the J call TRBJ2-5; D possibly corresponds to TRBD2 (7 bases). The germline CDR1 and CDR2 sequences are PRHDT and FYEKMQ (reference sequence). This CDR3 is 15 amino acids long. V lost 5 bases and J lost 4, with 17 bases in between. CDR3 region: CASSANVGGRETQYF. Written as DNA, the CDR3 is TGTGCCAGCAGCGCGAATGTGGGGGGGCGAGAGACCCAGTACTTC.